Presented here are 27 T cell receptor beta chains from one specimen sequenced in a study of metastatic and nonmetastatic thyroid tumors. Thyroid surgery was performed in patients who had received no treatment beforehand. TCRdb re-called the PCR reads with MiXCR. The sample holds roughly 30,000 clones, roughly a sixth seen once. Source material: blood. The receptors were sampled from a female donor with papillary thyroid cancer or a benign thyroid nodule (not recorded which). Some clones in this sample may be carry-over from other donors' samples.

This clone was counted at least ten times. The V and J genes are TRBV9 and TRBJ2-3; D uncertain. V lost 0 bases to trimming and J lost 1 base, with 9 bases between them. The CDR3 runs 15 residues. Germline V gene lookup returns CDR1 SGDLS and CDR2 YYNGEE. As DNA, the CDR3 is TGTGCCAGCAGCGTAGGGACGGTTCGCACAGATACGCAGTATTTT. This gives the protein CASSVGTVRTDTQYF.

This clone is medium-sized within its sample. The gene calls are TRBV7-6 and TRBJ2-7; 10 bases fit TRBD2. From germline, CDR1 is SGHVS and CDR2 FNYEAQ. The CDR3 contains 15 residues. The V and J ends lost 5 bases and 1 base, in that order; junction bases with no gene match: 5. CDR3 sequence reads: CASSAGTSASYEQYF. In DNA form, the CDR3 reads TGTGCCAGCAGCGCCGGGACTAGCGCTTCCTACGAGCAGTACTTC.

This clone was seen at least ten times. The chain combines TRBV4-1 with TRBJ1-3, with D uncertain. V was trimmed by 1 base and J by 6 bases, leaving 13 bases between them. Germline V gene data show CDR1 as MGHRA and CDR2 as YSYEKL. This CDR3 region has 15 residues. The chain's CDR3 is CASSQAPGYINTIYF. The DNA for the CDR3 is TGCGCCAGCAGCCAAGCACCAGGTTATATAAACACCATATATTTT.

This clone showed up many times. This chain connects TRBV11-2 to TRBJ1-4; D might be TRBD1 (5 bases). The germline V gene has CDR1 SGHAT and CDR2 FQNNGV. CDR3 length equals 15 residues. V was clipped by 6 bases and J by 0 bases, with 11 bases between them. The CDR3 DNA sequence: TGTGCCAGCAGATTAAGACAGCCAACTAATGAAAAACTGTTTTTT. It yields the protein CASRLRQPTNEKLFF.

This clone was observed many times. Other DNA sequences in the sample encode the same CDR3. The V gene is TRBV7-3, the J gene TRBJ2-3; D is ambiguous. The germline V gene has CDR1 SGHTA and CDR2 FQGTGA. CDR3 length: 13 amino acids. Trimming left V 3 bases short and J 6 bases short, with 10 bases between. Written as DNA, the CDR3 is TGTGCCAGCAGCTTGGGCCTGGGGGATACGCAGTATTTT. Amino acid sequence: CASSLGLGDTQYF.

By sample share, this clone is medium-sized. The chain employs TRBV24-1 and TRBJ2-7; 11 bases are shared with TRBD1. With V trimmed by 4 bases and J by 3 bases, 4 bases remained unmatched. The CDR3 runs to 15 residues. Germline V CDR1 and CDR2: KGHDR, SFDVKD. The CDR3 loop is CATSDPGTGGYEQYF. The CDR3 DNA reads TGTGCCACCAGTGACCCAGGGACAGGGGGCTACGAGCAGTACTTC.

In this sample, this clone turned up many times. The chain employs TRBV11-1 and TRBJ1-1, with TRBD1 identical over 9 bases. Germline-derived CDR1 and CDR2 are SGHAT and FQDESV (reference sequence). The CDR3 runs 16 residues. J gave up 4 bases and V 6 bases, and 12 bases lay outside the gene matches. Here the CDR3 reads CASRIDRGVLSTEAFF. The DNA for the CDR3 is TGTGCCAGCAGGATCGACAGGGGGGTTTTAAGCACTGAAGCTTTCTTT.

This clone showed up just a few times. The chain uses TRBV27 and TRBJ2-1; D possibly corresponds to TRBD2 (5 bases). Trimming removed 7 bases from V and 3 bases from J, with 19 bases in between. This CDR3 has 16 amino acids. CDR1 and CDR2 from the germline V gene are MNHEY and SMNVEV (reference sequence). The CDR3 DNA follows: TGTGCCAGCATTCACACCAGGACTTCCTACTACAATGAGCAGTTCTTC. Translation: CASIHTRTSYYNEQFF.

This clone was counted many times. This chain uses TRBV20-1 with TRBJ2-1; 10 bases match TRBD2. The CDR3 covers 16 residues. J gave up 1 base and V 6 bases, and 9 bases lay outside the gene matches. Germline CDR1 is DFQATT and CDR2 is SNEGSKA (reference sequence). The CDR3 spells CSAEPGLANSYNEQFF. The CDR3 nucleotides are TGCAGTGCGGAACCGGGACTAGCGAATTCCTACAATGAGCAGTTCTTC.

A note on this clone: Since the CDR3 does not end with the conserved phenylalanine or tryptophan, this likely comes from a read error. The CDR3 sequence is CVSSSKQGEDYNGQFL. The CDR3 DNA sequence: TGTGTCAGCAGTTCCAAACAGGGGGAGGACTACAATGGGCAGTTCCTC. This chain connects TRBV6-5 to TRBJ2-1, with TRBD1 matching over 8 bases. The CDR3 has 16 residues. The germline CDR1 and CDR2 sequences are MNHEY and SVGAGI.

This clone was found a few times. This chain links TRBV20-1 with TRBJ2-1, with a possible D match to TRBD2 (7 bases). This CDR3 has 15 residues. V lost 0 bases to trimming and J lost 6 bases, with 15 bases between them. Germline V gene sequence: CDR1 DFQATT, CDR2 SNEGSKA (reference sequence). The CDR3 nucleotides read TGCAGTGCTAGAGATTGTGCGGGGGCGGGCAATGAGCAGTTCTTC. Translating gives CSARDCAGAGNEQFF.

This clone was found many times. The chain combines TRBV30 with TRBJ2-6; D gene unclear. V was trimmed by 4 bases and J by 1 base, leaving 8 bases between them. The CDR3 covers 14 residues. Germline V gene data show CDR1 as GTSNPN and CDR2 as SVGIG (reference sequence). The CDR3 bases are TGTGCCTGGACTAAGTCTTCTGGGGCCAACGTCCTGACTTTC. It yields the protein CAWTKSSGANVLTF.

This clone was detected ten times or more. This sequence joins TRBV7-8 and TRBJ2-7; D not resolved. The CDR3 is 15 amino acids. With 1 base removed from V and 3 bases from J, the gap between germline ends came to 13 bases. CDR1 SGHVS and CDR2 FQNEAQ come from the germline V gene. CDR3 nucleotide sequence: TGTGCCAGCAGCTTAGGAGACGGACGGGTCTACGAGCAGTACTTC. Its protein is CASSLGDGRVYEQYF.

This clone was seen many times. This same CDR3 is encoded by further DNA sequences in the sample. CDR3 amino acids: CSASPLEGGQPQHF. The CDR3 DNA is TGCAGTGCTAGCCCCTTGGAGGGAGGGCAGCCCCAGCATTTT. The rearrangement links TRBV20-1 to TRBJ1-5; no reliable D call. Between the trimmed V and J ends, which lost 3 bases and 7 bases, there was a span of 16 bases. There are 14 residues in the CDR3. Per the germline V gene, CDR1 is DFQATT and CDR2 is SNEGSKA (reference sequence).

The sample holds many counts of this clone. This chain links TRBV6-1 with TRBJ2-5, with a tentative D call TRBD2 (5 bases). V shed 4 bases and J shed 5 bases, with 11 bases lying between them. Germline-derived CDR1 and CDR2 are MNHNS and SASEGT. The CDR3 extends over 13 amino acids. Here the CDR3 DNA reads TGTGCCAGCAGTGGACGGGAAGGTGAGACCCAGTACTTC. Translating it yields CASSGREGETQYF.

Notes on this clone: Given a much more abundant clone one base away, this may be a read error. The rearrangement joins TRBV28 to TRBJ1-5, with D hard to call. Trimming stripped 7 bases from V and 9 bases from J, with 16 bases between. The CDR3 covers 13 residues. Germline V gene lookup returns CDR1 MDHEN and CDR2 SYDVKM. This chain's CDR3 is CASTTVQYLPQHF. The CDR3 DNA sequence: TGTGCCAGCACCACAGTGCAATATCTGCCCCAGCATTTT.

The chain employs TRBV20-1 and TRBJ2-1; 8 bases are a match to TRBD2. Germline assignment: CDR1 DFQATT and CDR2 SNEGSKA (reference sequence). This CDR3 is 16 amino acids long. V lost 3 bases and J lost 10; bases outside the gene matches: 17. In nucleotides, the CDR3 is TGCAGTGCTAGGAGAATCGGGAGCGGGAGAGGTGAGGAGCAGTTCTTC. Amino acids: CSARRIGSGRGEEQFF.

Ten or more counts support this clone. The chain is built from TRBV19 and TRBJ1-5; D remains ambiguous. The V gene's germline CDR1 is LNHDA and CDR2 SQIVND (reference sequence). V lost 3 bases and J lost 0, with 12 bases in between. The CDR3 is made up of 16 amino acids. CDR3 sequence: CASSMWALASNQPQHF. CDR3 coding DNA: TGTGCCAGTAGTATGTGGGCACTTGCTAGCAATCAGCCCCAGCATTTT.

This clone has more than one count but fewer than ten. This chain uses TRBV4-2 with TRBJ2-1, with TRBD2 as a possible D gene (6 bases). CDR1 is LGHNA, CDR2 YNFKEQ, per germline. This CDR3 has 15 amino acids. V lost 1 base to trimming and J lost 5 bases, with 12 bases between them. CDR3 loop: CASSQVIREDNEQFF. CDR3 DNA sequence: TGTGCCAGCAGCCAAGTCATCAGGGAGGACAATGAGCAGTTCTTC.

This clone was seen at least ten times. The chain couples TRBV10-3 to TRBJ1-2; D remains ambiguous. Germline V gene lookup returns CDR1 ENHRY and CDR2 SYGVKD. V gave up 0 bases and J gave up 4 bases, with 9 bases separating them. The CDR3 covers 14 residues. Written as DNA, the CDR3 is TGTGCCATCAGTGAGTCACAGAGCACCTATGGCTACACCTTC. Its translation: CAISESQSTYGYTF.

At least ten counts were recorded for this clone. CDR3 region: CSVATGISNQPQHF. The CDR3 DNA is TGCAGCGTGGCGACAGGGATTAGCAATCAGCCCCAGCATTTT. The chain recombines TRBV29-1 with TRBJ1-5, with TRBD1 matching over 7 bases. This CDR3 region has 14 residues. In germline, CDR1 is SQVTM, CDR2 ANQGSEA. V trimming: 6 bases; J trimming: 0 bases; junction bases outside the gene matches: 5.

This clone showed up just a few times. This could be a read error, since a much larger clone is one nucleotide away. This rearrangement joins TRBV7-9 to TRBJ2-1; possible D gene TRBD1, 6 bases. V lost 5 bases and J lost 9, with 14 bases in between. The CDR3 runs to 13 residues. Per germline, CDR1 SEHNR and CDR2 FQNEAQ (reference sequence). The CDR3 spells CASSPGTCGEQFF. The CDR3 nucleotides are TGTGCCAGCAGCCCCGGGACATGCGGTGAGCAGTTCTTC.

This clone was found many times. The CDR3, as DNA: TGTGCCAGCAGGACGGGCCCATACACCGGGGAGCTGTTTTTT. Translation: CASRTGPYTGELFF. The chain employs TRBV6-4 and TRBJ2-2; D unresolved. CDR1 is MRHNA and CDR2 is SNTAGT in the germline V gene. CDR3 length: 14 residues. Trimming pared 6 bases from V and 3 bases from J, leaving 11 bases between.

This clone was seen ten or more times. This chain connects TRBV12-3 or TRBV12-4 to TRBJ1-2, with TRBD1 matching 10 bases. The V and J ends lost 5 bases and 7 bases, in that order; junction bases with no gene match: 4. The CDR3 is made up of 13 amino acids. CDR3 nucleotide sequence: TGTGCCAGCAGTGCGACAGGGGGCGGTGGCTACACCTTC. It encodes CASSATGGGGYTF.

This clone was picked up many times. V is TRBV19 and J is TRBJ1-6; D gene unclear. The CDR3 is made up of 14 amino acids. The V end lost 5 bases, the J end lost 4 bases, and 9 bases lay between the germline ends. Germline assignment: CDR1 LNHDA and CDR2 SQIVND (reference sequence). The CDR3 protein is CASSPRQYNSPLHF. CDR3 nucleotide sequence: TGTGCCAGTAGTCCCAGGCAGTATAATTCACCCCTCCACTTT.

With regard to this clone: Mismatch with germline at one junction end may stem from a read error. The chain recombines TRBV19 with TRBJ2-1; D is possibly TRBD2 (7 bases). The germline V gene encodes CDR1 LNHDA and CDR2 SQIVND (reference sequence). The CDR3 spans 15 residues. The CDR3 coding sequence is TGTGTCAGTAGAGTAGGGGGAGGGGGCTACAATGAGCAGTTCTTC. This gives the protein CVSRVGGGGYNEQFF.

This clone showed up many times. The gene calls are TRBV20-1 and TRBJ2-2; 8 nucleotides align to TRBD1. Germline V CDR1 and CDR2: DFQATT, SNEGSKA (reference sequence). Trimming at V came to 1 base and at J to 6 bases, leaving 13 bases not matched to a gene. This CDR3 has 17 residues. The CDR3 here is CSARVDPGQVGPGELFF. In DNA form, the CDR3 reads TGCAGTGCTAGAGTAGATCCGGGACAGGTCGGCCCCGGGGAGCTGTTTTTT.